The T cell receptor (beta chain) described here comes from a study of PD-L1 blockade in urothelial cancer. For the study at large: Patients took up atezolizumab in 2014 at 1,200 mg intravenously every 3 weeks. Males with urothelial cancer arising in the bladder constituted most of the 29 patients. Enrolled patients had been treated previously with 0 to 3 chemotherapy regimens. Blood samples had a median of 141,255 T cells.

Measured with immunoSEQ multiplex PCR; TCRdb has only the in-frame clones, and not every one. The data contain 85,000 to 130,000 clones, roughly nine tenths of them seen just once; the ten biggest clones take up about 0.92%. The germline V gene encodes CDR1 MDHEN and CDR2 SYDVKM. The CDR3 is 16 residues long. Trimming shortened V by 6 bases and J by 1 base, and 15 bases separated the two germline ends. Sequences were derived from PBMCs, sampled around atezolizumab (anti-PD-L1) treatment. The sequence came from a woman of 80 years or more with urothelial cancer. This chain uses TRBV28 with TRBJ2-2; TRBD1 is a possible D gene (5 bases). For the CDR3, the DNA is TGTGCCAGCAGACGACTTACTACAGGGAACACCGGGGAGCTGTTTTTT. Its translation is CASRRLTTGNTGELFF. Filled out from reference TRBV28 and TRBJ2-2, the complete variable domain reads DVKVTQSSRYLVKRTGEKVFLECVQDMDHENMFWYRQDPGLGLRLIYFSYDVKMKEKGDIPEGYSVSREKKERFSLILESASTNQTSMYLCASRRLTTGNTGELFFGEGSRLTVL.